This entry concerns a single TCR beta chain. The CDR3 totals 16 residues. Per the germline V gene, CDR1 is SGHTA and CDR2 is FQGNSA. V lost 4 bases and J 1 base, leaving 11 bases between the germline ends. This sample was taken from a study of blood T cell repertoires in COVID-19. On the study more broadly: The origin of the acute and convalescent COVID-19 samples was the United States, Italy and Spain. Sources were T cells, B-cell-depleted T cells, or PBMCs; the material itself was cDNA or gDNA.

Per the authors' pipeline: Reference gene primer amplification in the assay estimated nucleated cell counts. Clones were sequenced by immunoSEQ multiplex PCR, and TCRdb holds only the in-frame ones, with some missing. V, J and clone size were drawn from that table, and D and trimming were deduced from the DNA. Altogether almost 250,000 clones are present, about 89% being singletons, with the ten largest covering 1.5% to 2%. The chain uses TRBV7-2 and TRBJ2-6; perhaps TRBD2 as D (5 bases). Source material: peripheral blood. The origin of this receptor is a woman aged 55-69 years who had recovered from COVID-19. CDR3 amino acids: CASSSLGRSGANVLTF. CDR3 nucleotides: TGTGCCAGCAGCTCCCTGGGGAGATCTGGGGCCAACGTCCTGACTTTC.